Below are 3 T cell receptor beta chains sequenced from a single sample in a study of blood T cell repertoires in COVID-19. Here immunoSEQ multiplex PCR was the method, and the copy in TCRdb shows in-frame clones only, minus some. The table has 100,000 to 150,000 clones, 75% to 90% seen once. The specimen sequenced was peripheral blood. The receptors derive from a man aged 50-60 years with active COVID-19.

The rearrangement uses TRBV19 and TRBJ1-1; a possible D gene is TRBD1 (5 bases). V was trimmed by 4 bases and J by 4 bases, leaving 13 bases between them. Germline lookup yields CDR1 LNHDA and CDR2 SQIVND (reference sequence). This CDR3 spans 14 amino acids. CDR3 bases: TGTGCCAGTAGTAAAGCAGGGCCGGCCACTGAAGCTTTCTTT. Its translation: CASSKAGPATEAFF.

The chain carries TRBV3-1 (or the pseudogene TRBV3-2) and TRBJ2-5; a possible D gene is TRBD2 (6 bases). The CDR3 is 15 residues long. Trimming took off 5 bases at V and 7 bases at J, with 20 bases between the two ends. Germline lookup yields CDR1 LGHDT and CDR2 YNNKEL (reference sequence). The CDR3, as DNA: TGTGCCAGCAGCAGCTCCCGGTCTACCGGGGGGACCCAGTACTTC. This encodes CASSSSRSTGGTQYF.

The chain has TRBV7-2 and TRBJ1-4, with a tentative D call TRBD1 (5 bases). Germline lookup yields CDR1 SGHTA and CDR2 FQGNSA. This CDR3 region has 14 residues. The V and J ends lost 4 bases and 10 bases respectively, with 16 bases between them. CDR3 nucleotide sequence: TGTGCCAGCAGCTCTTATCAGGGAGGGTTAAAACTGTTTTTT. It specifies CASSSYQGGLKLFF.